Described below is a single TCR beta chain sequence and its context. These data originate in a study of blood T cell repertoires in COVID-19. Background on the study: Spain, Italy and the United States supplied samples that represented acute and convalescent COVID-19. PBMCs, B-cell-depleted T cells, or T cells were the source of the cDNA or gDNA that made up the material.

Germline CDR1 MNHEY, CDR2 SMNVEV (reference sequence). Trimming removed 6 bases at V and 1 base at J, with 4 bases between. The CDR3 totals 13 residues. Original processing methods: Reference gene primer amplification gave nucleated cell count estimates. The protocol was immunoSEQ multiplex PCR, while the TCRdb copy is restricted to in-frame clones and leaves out a portion. V and J calls and clone size come straight from that table; D and trimming were deduced from the DNA. In the table there are 100,000 to 150,000 clones, over 85% of which are singletons. The gene calls are TRBV27 and TRBJ2-6; D not resolved. The sample consisted of peripheral blood. This TCR was sampled from a middle-aged man with active COVID-19. CDR3 residues: CASRLSGANVLTF. The CDR3 DNA is TGTGCCAGCAGACTATCTGGGGCCAACGTCCTGACTTTC.